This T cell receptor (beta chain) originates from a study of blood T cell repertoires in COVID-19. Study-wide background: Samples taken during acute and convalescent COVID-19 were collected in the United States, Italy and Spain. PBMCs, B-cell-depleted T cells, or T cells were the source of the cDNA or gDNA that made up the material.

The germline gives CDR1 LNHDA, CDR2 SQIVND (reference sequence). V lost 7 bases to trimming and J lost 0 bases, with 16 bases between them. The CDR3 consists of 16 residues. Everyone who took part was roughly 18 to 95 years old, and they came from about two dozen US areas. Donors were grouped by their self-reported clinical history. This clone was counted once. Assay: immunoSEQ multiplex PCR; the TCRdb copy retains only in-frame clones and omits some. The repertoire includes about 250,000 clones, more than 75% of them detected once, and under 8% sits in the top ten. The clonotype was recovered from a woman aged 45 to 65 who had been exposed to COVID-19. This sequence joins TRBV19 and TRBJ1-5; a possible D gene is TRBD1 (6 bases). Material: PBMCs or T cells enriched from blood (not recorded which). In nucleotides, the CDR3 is TGTGCCAGTACCCGGGACACATCTTATAGCAATCAGCCCCAGCATTTT. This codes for CASTRDTSYSNQPQHF.